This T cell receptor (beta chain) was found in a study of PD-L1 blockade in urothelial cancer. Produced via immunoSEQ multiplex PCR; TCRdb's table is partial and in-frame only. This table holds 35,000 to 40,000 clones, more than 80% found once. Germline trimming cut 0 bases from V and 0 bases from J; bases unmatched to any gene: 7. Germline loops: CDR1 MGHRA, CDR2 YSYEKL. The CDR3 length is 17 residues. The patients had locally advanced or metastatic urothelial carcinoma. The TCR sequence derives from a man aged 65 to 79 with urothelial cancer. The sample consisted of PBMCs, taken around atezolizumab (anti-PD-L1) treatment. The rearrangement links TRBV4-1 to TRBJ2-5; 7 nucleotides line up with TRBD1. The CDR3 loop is CASSQDGDSSYQETQYF. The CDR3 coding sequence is TGCGCCAGCAGCCAAGATGGGGACAGCTCGTACCAAGAGACCCAGTACTTC.